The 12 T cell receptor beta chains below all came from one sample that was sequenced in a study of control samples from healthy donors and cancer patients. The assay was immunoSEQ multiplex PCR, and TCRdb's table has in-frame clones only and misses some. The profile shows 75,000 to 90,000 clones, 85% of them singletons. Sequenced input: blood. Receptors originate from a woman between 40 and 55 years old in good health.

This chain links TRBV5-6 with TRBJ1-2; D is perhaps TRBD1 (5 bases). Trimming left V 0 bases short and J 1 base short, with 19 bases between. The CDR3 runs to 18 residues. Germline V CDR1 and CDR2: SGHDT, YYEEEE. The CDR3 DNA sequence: TGTGCCAGCAGCTTGGCTACGGGGTCAGGACAAATTAACTATGGCTACACCTTC. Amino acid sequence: CASSLATGSGQINYGYTF.

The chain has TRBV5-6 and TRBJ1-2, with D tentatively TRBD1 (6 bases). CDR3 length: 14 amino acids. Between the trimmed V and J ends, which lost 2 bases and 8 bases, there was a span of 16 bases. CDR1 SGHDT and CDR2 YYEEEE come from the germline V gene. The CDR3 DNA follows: TGTGCCAGCAGCTTTCAGGGGTCAAGTGGAGGCTACACCTTC. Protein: CASSFQGSSGGYTF.

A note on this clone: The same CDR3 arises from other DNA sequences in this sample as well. CDR3 sequence (DNA): TGCGCCAGCAGCGCGCAGCCGTTGACAGGGGGCGGTAGCCACAATGAGCAGTTCTTC. Amino acids: CASSAQPLTGGGSHNEQFF. The chain uses TRBV5-1 and TRBJ2-1, with 10 bases lining up with TRBD1. V shed 4 bases and J 5 bases; nucleotides not matched to a gene: 18. The CDR3 covers 19 residues. Germline assignment: CDR1 SGHRS and CDR2 YFSETQ.

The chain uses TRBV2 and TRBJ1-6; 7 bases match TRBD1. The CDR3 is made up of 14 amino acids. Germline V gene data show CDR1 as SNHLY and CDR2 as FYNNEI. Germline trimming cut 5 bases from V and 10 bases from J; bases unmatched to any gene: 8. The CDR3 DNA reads TGTGCCAGCAGTTCTGGACAGGCCAACTCACCCCTCCACTTT. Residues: CASSSGQANSPLHF.

CDR3 bases: TGTGCCAGTGACAGGGGAAGGTACAATGAGCAGTTCTTC. The encoded protein is CASDRGRYNEQFF. The J gene is TRBJ2-1, the V gene TRBV2, with 8 bases that match TRBD1. Germline CDR1 SNHLY, CDR2 FYNNEI. The CDR3 extends over 13 amino acids. V lost 9 bases, J lost 4 bases, and 5 bases stayed unmatched. Variable domain in full (rest from reference TRBV2 and TRBJ2-1): EPEVTQTPSHQVTQMGQEVILRCVPISNHLYFYWYRQILGQKVEFLVSFYNNEISEKSEIFDDQFSVERPDGSNFTLKIRSTKLEDSAMYFCASDRGRYNEQFFGPGTRLTVL.

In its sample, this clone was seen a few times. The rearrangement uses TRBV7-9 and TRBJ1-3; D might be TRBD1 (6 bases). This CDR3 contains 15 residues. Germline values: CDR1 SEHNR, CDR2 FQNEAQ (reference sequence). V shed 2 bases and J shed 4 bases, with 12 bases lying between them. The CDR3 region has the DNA TGTGCCAGCAGCTTACTCACAGGGCAAGGAAACACCATATATTTT. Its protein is CASSLLTGQGNTIYF. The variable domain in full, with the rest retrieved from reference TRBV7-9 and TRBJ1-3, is DTGVSQNPRHKITKRGQNVTFRCDPISEHNRLYWYRQTLGQGPEFLTYFQNEAQLEKSRLLSDRFSAERPKGSFSTLEIQRTEQGDSAMYLCASSLLTGQGNTIYFGEGSWLTVV.

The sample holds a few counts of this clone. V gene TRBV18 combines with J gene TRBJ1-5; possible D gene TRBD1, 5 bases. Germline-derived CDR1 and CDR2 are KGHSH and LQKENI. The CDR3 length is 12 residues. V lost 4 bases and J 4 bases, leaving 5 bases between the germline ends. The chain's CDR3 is CASSQGNQPQHF. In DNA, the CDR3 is TGTGCCAGCTCACAGGGGAATCAGCCCCAGCATTTT.

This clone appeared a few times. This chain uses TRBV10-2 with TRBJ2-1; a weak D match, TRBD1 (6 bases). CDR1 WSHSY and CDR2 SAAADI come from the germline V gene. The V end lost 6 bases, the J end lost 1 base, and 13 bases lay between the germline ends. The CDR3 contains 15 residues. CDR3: CASSAGTPSYNEQFF. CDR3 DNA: TGCGCCAGCAGCGCCGGGACACCTTCCTACAATGAGCAGTTCTTC.

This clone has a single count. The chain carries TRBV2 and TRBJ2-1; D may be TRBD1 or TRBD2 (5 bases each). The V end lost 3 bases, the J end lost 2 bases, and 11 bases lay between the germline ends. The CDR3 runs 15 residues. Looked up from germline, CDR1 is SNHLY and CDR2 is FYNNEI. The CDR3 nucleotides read TGTGCCAGCAGTGACGGGAAAGGGGCCTACAATGAGCAGTTCTTC. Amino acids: CASSDGKGAYNEQFF. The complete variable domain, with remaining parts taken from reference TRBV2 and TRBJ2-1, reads EPEVTQTPSHQVTQMGQEVILRCVPISNHLYFYWYRQILGQKVEFLVSFYNNEISEKSEIFDDQFSVERPDGSNFTLKIRSTKLEDSAMYFCASSDGKGAYNEQFFGPGTRLTVL.

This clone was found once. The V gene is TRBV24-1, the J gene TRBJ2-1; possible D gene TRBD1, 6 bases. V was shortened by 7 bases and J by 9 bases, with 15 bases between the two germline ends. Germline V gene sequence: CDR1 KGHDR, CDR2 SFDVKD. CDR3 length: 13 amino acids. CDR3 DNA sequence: TGTGCCACCAGCGTGGGGGCATACGGTGAGCAGTTCTTC. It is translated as CATSVGAYGEQFF.

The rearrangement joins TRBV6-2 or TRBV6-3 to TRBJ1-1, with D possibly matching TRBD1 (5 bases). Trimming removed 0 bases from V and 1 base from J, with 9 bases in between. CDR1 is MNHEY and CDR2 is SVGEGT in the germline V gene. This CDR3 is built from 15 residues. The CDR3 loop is CASSYSDTWNTEAFF. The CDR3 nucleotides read TGTGCCAGCAGTTACTCGGACACATGGAACACTGAAGCTTTCTTT.

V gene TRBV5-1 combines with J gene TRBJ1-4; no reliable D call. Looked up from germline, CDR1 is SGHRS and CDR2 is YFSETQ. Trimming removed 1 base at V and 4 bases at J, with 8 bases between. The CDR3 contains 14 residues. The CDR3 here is CASSLTWGNEKLFF. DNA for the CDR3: TGCGCCAGCAGCTTGACGTGGGGTAATGAAAAACTGTTTTTT. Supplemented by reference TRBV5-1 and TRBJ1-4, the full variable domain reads KAGVTQTPRYLIKTRGQQVTLSCSPISGHRSVSWYQQTPGQGLQFLFEYFSETQRNKGNFPGRFSGRQFSNSRSEMNVSTLELGDSALYLCASSLTWGNEKLFFGSGTQLSVL.